This T cell receptor (beta chain) was sequenced for a study of blood T cell repertoires in COVID-19. Profiled with immunoSEQ multiplex PCR; TCRdb holds only in-frame clones, not every one. The table has more than 350,000 clones, more than 70% seen once; the top ten hold approximately 3%. Germline loops: CDR1 ENHRY, CDR2 SYGVKD. The CDR3 runs 18 residues. The V and J ends lost 0 bases and 0 bases respectively, with 17 bases between them. Those enrolled in Seattle joined during active infection and were followed longitudinally afterward. The source of this sequence is a woman younger than 45 with COVID-19, enrolled during active disease. Sequencing was done on a sample of peripheral blood. The genes are TRBV10-3 and TRBJ1-1, with TRBD1 as a possible D gene (5 bases). The CDR3 reads CAISESRGRGDMNTEAFF. Written as DNA, the CDR3 is TGTGCCATCAGTGAGTCCCGAGGACGGGGGGATATGAACACTGAAGCTTTCTTT.